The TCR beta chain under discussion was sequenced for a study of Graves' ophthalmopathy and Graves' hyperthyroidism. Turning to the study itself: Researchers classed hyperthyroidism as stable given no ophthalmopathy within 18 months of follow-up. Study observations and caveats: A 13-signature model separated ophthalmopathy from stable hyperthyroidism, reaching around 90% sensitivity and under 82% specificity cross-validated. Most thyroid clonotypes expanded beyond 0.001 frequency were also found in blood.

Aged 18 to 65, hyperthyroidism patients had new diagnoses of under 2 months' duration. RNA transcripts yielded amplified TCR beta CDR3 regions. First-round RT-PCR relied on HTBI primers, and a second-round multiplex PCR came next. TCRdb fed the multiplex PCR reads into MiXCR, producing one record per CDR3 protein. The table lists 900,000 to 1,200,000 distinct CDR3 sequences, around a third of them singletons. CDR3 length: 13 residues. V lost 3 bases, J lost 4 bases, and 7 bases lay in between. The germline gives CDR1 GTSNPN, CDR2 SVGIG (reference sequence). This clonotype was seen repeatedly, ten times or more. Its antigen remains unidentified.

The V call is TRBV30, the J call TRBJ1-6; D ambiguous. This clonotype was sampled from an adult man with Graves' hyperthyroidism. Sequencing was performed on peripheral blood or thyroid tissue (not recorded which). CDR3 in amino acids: CAWSRPYNSPLHF. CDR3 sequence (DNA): TGTGCCTGGAGCCGGCCATATAATTCACCCCTCCACTTT.